Each of the 7 T cell receptor beta chains below was sequenced from the same sample in a study of vaccination and CD4 T cells after COVID-19. Treatment noted: roughly ten-day PBMC culture with coronavirus spike peptide pools or control peptides (ViraFEST assay). The Oncomine TCR Beta short-read assay sequenced DNA from cultured CD4+ T cells. TCRdb reprocessed the PCR reads with MiXCR, giving one entry per CDR3 protein. The table lists 20,000 to 25,000 distinct CDR3 sequences, around 48% of them singletons, with roughly 6.1% in the top ten. No antigen has been assigned to these receptors. The material sequenced was CD4+ T cells from blood, cultured in vitro. These receptor sequences come from a human donor who had recovered from COVID-19.

This chain connects TRBV7-2 to TRBJ2-7; D unresolved. This CDR3 region has 12 residues. V shed 5 bases and J shed 9 bases, with 14 bases lying between them. Looked up from germline, CDR1 is SGHTA and CDR2 is FQGNSA. The CDR3 DNA follows: TGTGCCAGCAGCCTGGACCGACTCGGGCAGTACTTC. Residues: CASSLDRLGQYF.

This clonotype was found a few times. This chain links TRBV7-8 with TRBJ1-5; no definite D call. The CDR3 sequence is 15 residues long. The germline V gene encodes CDR1 SGHVS and CDR2 FQNEAQ. V was shortened by 7 bases and J by 3 bases, with 16 bases between the two germline ends. CDR3 protein: CASNPKPGSNQPQHF. CDR3 in DNA: TGTGCCAGCAACCCCAAGCCGGGGTCCAATCAGCCCCAGCATTTT.

The rearrangement links TRBV11-3 to TRBJ2-1; possible D gene TRBD2, 7 bases. Per the germline V gene, CDR1 is SGHNT and CDR2 is YENEEA. Trimming stripped 1 base from V and 4 bases from J, with 20 bases between. The CDR3 runs to 18 residues. The CDR3 reads CASSLGFAGRGGYNEQFF. CDR3 coding DNA: TGTGCCAGCAGCTTAGGCTTTGCAGGGAGGGGGGGATACAATGAGCAGTTCTTC.

CDR3 loop: CASSLASGGSEQFF. The CDR3 nucleotides are TGTGCCAGCAGCTTGGCTAGCGGGGGGTCTGAGCAGTTCTTC. This chain joins TRBV5-5 and TRBJ2-1; 11 nucleotides align to TRBD2. CDR3 length: 14 amino acids. The junction had 2 bases not matched to a gene; V was cut back by 0 bases and J by 9 bases. The germline CDR1 and CDR2 sequences are SGHKS and YYEKEE (reference sequence).

V and J are TRBV19 and TRBJ1-5, with D perhaps matching TRBD1 (5 bases). Trimming removed 1 base from V and 4 bases from J, with 8 bases in between. This CDR3 has 14 amino acids. Germline V gene sequence: CDR1 LNHDA, CDR2 SQIVND (reference sequence). The DNA for the CDR3 is TGTGCCAGTAGTATAGCAGCAGGGAATCAGCCCCAGCATTTT. It specifies CASSIAAGNQPQHF.

This clonotype was seen a handful of times. The chain couples TRBV6-5 to TRBJ2-1; D may match TRBD1 or TRBD2 (5 bases each). V gave up 3 bases and J gave up 3 bases, with 12 bases separating them. CDR1 and CDR2 from the germline V gene are MNHEY and SVGAGI. This CDR3 spans 15 amino acids. The CDR3 reads CASSYRLGRYNEQFF. The DNA for the CDR3 is TGTGCCAGCAGTTATAGATTGGGACGCTACAATGAGCAGTTCTTC.

The chain joins TRBV28 to TRBJ2-4, with D uncertain. V was shortened by 7 bases and J by 4 bases, with 11 bases between the two germline ends. From germline, CDR1 is MDHEN and CDR2 SYDVKM. The CDR3 contains 13 residues. The CDR3 protein is CASTTPGKNIQYF. CDR3 sequence (DNA): TGTGCCAGCACCACGCCGGGTAAAAACATTCAGTACTTC.